This T cell receptor beta chain was recorded in a study of OX40 agonist ivuxolimab in advanced cancers. The germline gives CDR1 SGHRS, CDR2 YFSETQ. The CDR3 runs to 14 residues. V dropped 7 bases and J dropped 1; count of bases not matched to a gene: 6. This table comes from immunoSEQ multiplex PCR, and its TCRdb copy is limited to in-frame clones, with some not included. The table has roughly 120,000 clones, 80% to 95% seen once. Regarding the study as a whole: CD4+ and CD8+ blood T cells expanded clonally by week 6 at 0.1 to 3.0 mg/kg. Among T cells, CD8+ cells averaged more expanded clones than CD4+ cells.

A note on this clone: What it binds is unknown.

The chain is built from TRBV5-1 and TRBJ2-5; TRBD1 matches at 8 bases. This specimen was CD4+ or CD8+ T cells sorted from blood, taken in a trial of the OX40 agonist ivuxolimab. This TCR came from an adult with an advanced solid tumor such as melanoma, head and neck, liver or kidney cancer. The DNA for the CDR3 is TGCGCCAGCCAACAGGACAGGGCCCAAGAGACCCAGTACTTC. This encodes CASQQDRAQETQYF.